The source of this T cell receptor (beta chain) is a study of blood T cell repertoires in COVID-19. Study overall: There were acute and convalescent COVID-19 samples, and they came from the United States, Italy and Spain.

In the source study's methods: Cell counts per sample came from amplifying reference gene primers. This table comes from immunoSEQ multiplex PCR, and its TCRdb copy is limited to in-frame clones, with some not included. V, J and clone size are those of that table, while D and trimming were read from the DNA. The sample lists fewer than 90,000 clones, roughly 88% occurring once. V trimming: 0 bases; J trimming: 6 bases; junction bases outside the gene matches: 16. Germline CDR1 reads SGHRS; CDR2 reads YFSETQ. This CDR3 has 19 amino acids. The TCR sequence derives from a man aged 55 to 69 with acute or convalescent COVID-19. The sample consisted of peripheral blood. The chain combines TRBV5-1 with TRBJ2-7; 12 bases are shared with TRBD1. CDR3 in DNA: TGCGCCAGCAGCTTGGCAGCTGGGGGACAGGGGGCGTTTTATTCCGAGCAGTACTTC. Amino acids: CASSLAAGGQGAFYSEQYF.